Described below is a single T cell receptor (beta chain) sequence and its context. Antigen specificity is unknown. Donors gave ten milliliters of peripheral blood apiece. This entry comes from a study of blood T cells in healthy people across ages. General study results and limits: Researchers deemed the diversity estimates from one million T cells underestimates. Roughly linear declines in TCR beta diversity per million T cells occurred with age.

Through a sample-barcoded 5' primer and a J-beta primer mix, a second PCR was run for about 7 to 12 cycles. TCRdb used MiXCR to reprocess the 5' RACE reads, holding one entry per CDR3 protein. The repertoire holds about 680,000 distinct CDR3 sequences, around 45% seen once, with roughly 34% in the top ten. Sequenced: blood. The clonotype originates from a woman in her fifties or sixties in good health.

The DNA for the CDR3 is TGTGCCAGCAGCTCCACAACTAGCGGGAGAATAGAGACCCAGTACTTC. This encodes CASSSTTSGRIETQYF. The chain combines TRBV7-2 with TRBJ2-5; 11 positions match TRBD2. Germline V gene lookup returns CDR1 SGHTA and CDR2 FQGNSA. The V gene end was trimmed by 4 bases and the J gene end by 4 bases; junction bases not matched to a gene: 8. This CDR3 is built from 16 residues.